The source of this T cell receptor (beta chain) is a study of T cells in Graves' hyperthyroidism and ophthalmopathy. Study-level results: The model predicted ophthalmopathy a median around 6 months before onset. A model of 13 V-J pairs discriminated ophthalmopathy from stable hyperthyroidism.

CDR3 length: 12 residues. The ends were cut back, 3 bases at V and 7 bases at J, with 8 bases in the middle. In germline, CDR1 is SGDLS, CDR2 YYNGEE. In regard to this clonotype: Its specificity is not known.

The investigators amplified TCR beta CDR3 regions from RNA transcripts. TCR CDR3 regions were first amplified by RT-PCR with HTBI primers. TCRdb recomputed calls from the multiplex PCR reads with MiXCR, one row per CDR3 protein. Here the sample spans 550,000 to 700,000 distinct CDR3 sequences, 40% to 55% being singletons. This sequence joins TRBV9 and TRBJ2-1, with no clear D. The receptor was derived from an adult woman with Graves' disease, either hyperthyroidism or ophthalmopathy (not recorded which). Sequencing used peripheral blood or thyroid tissue (not recorded which). The CDR3 region has the DNA TGTGCCAGCAGCGGGGATAGGAATGAGCAGTTCTTC. It translates to CASSGDRNEQFF.